Listed below are T cell receptor beta chains from one sample, sequenced in a study of PD-L1 blockade in urothelial cancer. Repertoires were generated with immunoSEQ multiplex PCR, while TCRdb's copy carries only in-frame clones and drops some. The sample lists fewer than 50,000 clones, 80% to 90% occurring once. The material was PBMCs, obtained around atezolizumab (anti-PD-L1) treatment. Receptor source: a man between 65 and 85 years old with urothelial cancer. The CDR3 runs from the conserved cysteine through the conserved F or W.

V: TRBV6-5
J: TRBJ2-5
CDR3: CASRRDLGTQYF

V: TRBV9
J: TRBJ1-5
CDR3: CASSVGADSNQPQHF

V: TRBV9
J: TRBJ2-5
CDR3: CASSALAAGGEETQYF

V: TRBV28
J: TRBJ2-3
CDR3: CASSSRGQGGTDTQYF

V: TRBV9
J: TRBJ2-7
CDR3: CASSGRGNEQYF

V: TRBV6-5
J: TRBJ2-1
CDR3: CASRREGSYNEQFF

V: TRBV27
J: TRBJ2-1
CDR3: CASKPKAVYSGRERNEQFF

V: TRBV5-8
J: TRBJ2-1
CDR3: CASSLLVQFF

V: TRBV7-9
J: TRBJ2-1
CDR3: CASSLNIAGGTYNEQFF

V: TRBV5-1
J: TRBJ2-5
CDR3: CASSPSGRREETQYF

V: TRBV28
J: TRBJ1-1
CDR3: CASRGTGLNTEAFF

V: TRBV29-1
J: TRBJ2-5
CDR3: CSVSTGQGLETQYF

V: TRBV9
J: TRBJ1-1
CDR3: CASTLEPAGVEAFF

V: TRBV5-6
J: TRBJ2-7
CDR3: CASSPPGTSSYEQYF

V: TRBV5-1
J: TRBJ2-2
CDR3: CASSLAVNANTGELFF

V: TRBV11-2
J: TRBJ2-3
CDR3: CASSLLAGGTDTQYF

V: TRBV7-3
J: TRBJ2-3
CDR3: CASSLKGRGVTDTQYF

V: TRBV7-2
J: TRBJ2-5
CDR3: CASSLDIASQETQYF

V: TRBV21-1
J: TRBJ1-2
CDR3: CASSKMTGRDYGYTF

V: TRBV6-1
J: TRBJ1-2
CDR3: CASSEGRGGHGYTF

V: TRBV6-5
J: TRBJ1-1
CDR3: CASRNLRDTEAFF

V: TRBV18
J: TRBJ2-1
CDR3: CASSLEAGLNEQFF

V: TRBV6-1
J: TRBJ1-5
CDR3: CASSERDTAYQPQHF

V: TRBV6-6
J: TRBJ1-2
CDR3: CASNRRDDRGGYTF

V: TRBV19
J: TRBJ2-5
CDR3: CASSIGGGQETQYF

V: TRBV6-1
J: TRBJ2-3
CDR3: CASSLDGSSTDTQYF

V: TRBV15
J: TRBJ1-5
CDR3: CATSSSAGASNQPQHF

V: TRBV5-4
J: TRBJ2-6
CDR3: CASSSRAGALSGANVLTF

V: TRBV7-6
J: TRBJ1-1
CDR3: CASSLASRTGGKSGTEAFF

V: TRBV5-6
J: TRBJ2-2
CDR3: CASSYYFGRADRGTGELFF

V: TRBV5-6
J: TRBJ1-1
CDR3: CASSFRQGGPEAFF

V: TRBV6-5
J: TRBJ2-7
CDR3: CASTTLGDSSYEQYF

V: TRBV28
J: TRBJ2-2
CDR3: CASSRGLNTGELFF

V: TRBV11-3
J: TRBJ2-2
CDR3: CASSTGLAGRGTGELFF

V: TRBV7-9
J: TRBJ1-5
CDR3: CASSLFNQPQHF

V: TRBV5-1
J: TRBJ2-6
CDR3: CASSYGQGAGGANVLTF

V: TRBV28
J: TRBJ1-5
CDR3: CASSLSGVGNQPQHF

V: TRBV5-6
J: TRBJ2-7
CDR3: CASSSDRAGNVEQYF

V: TRBV29-1
J: TRBJ2-3
CDR3: CSVEDRRGGSTNTQYF

V: TRBV4-2
J: TRBJ2-7
CDR3: CASSQALPADYEQYF

V: TRBV4-2
J: TRBJ2-3
CDR3: CASSQGTSGRTDTQYF

V: TRBV20-1
J: TRBJ1-2
CDR3: CSGGGYTF

V: TRBV18
J: TRBJ1-5
CDR3: CASSLDRGNQPQHF

V: TRBV9
J: TRBJ1-1
CDR3: CASSVEGEFKLNTEAFF

V: TRBV29-1
J: TRBJ1-1
CDR3: CSAVDGSRTYTEAFF

V: TRBV7-2
J: TRBJ1-1
CDR3: CASSAQGWEAFF

V: TRBV7-8
J: TRBJ1-1
CDR3: CASSSMTGGLNTEAFF